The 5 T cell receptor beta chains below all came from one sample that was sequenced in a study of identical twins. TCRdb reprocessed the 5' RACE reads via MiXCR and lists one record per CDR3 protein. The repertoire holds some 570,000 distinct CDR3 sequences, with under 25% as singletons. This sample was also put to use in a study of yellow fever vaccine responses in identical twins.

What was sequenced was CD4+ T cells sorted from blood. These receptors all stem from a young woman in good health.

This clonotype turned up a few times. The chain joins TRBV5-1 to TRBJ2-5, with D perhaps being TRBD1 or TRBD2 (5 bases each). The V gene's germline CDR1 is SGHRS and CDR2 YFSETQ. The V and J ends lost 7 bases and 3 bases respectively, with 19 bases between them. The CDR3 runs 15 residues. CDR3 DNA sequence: TGCGCCAGCGCCCCGGGGACCAGACCGAAAGAGACCCAGTACTTC. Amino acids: CASAPGTRPKETQYF.

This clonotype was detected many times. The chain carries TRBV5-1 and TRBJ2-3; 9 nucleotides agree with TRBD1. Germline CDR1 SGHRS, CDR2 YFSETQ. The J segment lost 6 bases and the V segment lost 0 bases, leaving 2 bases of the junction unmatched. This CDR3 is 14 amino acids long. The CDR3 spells CASSLGGQGDTQYF. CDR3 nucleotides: TGCGCCAGCAGCTTGGGTGGACAGGGGGATACGCAGTATTTT.

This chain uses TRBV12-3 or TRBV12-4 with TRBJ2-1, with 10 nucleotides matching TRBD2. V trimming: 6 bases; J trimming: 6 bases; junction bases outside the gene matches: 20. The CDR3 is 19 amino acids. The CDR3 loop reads CASSPRVGSGRRSGNEQFF. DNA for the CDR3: TGTGCCAGCAGCCCACGGGTGGGTAGCGGGAGGAGGTCGGGCAATGAGCAGTTCTTC.

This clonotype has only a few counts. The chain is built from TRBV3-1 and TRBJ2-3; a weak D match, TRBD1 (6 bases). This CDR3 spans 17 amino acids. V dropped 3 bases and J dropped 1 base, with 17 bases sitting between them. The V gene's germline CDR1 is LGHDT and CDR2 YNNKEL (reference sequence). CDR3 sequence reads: CASSQEPQGRGTDTQYF. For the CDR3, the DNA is TGTGCCAGCAGCCAGGAACCTCAGGGGCGGGGCACAGATACGCAGTATTTT.

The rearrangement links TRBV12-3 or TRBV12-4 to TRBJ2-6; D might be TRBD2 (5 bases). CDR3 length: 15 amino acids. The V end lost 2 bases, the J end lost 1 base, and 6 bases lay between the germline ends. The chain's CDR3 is CASSLWESGANVLTF. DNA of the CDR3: TGTGCCAGCAGTTTATGGGAGTCTGGGGCCAACGTCCTGACTTTC.